This TCR beta chain was found in a study of blood T cell repertoires in COVID-19. Study as a whole: Acute-phase and convalescent COVID-19 samples originated in the United States, Italy and Spain. PBMCs, B-cell-depleted T cells, or T cells provided the cDNA or gDNA that made up the material.

In the authors' workflow: Quantification of nucleated cells was approximated via reference gene primer amplification. The protocol was immunoSEQ multiplex PCR, while the TCRdb copy is restricted to in-frame clones and leaves out a portion. That table gives V, J and clone size, and the DNA gave D and trimming. The table shows over 250,000 clones, with approximately 85% occurring only once. This receptor was obtained from a woman in her seventies with acute or convalescent COVID-19. The sequencing sample was made of peripheral blood.

In nucleotides, the CDR3 is TGTGCCAGCAGTAGGGAGGGTTTCTTAAGCTCTGGAAACACCATATATTTT. It translates to CASSREGFLSSGNTIYF. The rearrangement joins TRBV2 to TRBJ1-3; unclear D gene. This CDR3 is built from 17 residues. Germline assignment: CDR1 SNHLY and CDR2 FYNNEI. The V gene lost 5 bases and the J gene lost 0 bases, with 17 bases spanning the gap.